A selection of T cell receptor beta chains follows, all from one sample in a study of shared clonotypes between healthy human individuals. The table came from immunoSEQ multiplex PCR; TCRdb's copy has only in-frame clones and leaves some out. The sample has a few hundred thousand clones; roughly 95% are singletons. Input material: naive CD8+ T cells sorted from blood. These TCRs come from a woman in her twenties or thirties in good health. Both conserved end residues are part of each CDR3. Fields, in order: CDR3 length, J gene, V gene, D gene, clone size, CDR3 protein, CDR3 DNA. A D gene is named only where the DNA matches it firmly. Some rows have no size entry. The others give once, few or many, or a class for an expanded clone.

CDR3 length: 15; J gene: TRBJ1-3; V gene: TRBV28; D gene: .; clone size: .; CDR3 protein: CASSLFWAAGNTIYF; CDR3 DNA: TGTGCCAGCAGTTTATTTTGGGCAGCTGGAAACACCATATATTTT
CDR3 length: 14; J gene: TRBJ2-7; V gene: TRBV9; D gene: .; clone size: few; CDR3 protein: CASSVSWGTEEQYF; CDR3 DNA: TGTGCCAGCAGCGTGTCGTGGGGGACGGAAGAGCAGTACTTC
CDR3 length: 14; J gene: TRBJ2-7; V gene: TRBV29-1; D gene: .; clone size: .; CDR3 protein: CSVEKPGGSYEQYF; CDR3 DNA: TGCAGCGTTGAAAAACCAGGGGGGTCTTACGAGCAGTACTTC
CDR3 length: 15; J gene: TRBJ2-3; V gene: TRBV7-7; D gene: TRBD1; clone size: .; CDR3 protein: CASSTGTGSTDTQYF; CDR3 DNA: TGTGCCAGCAGCACCGGGACAGGGAGCACAGATACGCAGTATTTT
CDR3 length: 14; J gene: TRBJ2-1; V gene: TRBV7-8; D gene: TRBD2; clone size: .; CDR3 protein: CASDPGRGYNEQFF; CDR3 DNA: TGTGCCAGCGACCCAGGGAGGGGTTACAATGAGCAGTTCTTC
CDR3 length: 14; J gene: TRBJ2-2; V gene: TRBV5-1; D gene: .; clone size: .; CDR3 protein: CASSLDRQTGELFF; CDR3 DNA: TGCGCCAGCAGCTTGGACAGGCAGACCGGGGAGCTGTTTTTT
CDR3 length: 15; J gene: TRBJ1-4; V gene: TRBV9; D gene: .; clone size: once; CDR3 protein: CASSLQGTEGEKLFF; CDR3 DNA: TGTGCCAGCAGCTTACAGGGTACGGAGGGTGAAAAACTGTTTTTT
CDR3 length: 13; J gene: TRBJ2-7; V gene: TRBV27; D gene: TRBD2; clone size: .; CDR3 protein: CASASGRGYEQYF; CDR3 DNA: TGTGCCAGCGCTAGCGGGAGAGGTTACGAGCAGTACTTC
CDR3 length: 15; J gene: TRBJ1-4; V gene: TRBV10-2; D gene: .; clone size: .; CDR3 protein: CASSESLGTNEKLFF; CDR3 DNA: TGCGCCAGCAGTGAGTCCCTAGGTACTAATGAAAAACTGTTTTTT
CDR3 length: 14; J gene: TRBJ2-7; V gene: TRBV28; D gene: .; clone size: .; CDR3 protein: CASSLGVRAQEQYF; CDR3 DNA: TGTGCCAGCAGTTTAGGGGTGAGGGCGCAAGAGCAGTACTTC
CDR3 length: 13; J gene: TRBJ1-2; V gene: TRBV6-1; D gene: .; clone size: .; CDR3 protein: CASSTREHYGYTF; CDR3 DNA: TGTGCCAGCAGTACTCGGGAGCACTATGGCTACACCTTC
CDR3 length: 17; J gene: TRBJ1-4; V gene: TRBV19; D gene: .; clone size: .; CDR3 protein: CASSIDNPRETNEKLFF; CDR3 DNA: TGTGCCAGTAGTATAGATAATCCGCGGGAAACTAATGAAAAACTGTTTTTT
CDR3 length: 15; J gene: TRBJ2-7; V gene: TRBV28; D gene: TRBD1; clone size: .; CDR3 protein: CASSSGTVGWYEQYF; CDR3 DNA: TGTGCCAGCAGTTCCGGGACAGTGGGTTGGTACGAGCAGTACTTC
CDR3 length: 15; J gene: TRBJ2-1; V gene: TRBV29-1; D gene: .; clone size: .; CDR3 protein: CSVEGGQEGGNEQFF; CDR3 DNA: TGCAGCGTTGAGGGAGGTCAGGAGGGCGGGAATGAGCAGTTCTTC
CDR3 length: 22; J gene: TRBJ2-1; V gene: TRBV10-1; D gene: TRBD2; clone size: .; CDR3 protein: CASSESTPLLAGVHGVYYEQFF; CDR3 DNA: TGCGCCAGCAGTGAGTCGACCCCACTACTAGCGGGAGTCCATGGCGTTTATTATGAGCAGTTCTTC
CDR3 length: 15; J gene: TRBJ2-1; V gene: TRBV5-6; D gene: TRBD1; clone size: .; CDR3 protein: CASSTGQGADNEQFF; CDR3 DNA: TGTGCCAGCAGCACGGGACAGGGGGCGGACAATGAGCAGTTCTTC
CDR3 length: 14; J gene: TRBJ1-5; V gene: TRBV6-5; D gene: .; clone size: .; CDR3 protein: CASSYLRGDQPQHF; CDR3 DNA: TGTGCCAGCAGTTACCTTCGGGGGGATCAGCCCCAGCATTTT
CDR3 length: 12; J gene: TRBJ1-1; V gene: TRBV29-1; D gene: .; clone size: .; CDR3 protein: CSAWYGGTEAFF; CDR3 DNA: TGCAGCGCCTGGTACGGGGGGACTGAAGCTTTCTTT
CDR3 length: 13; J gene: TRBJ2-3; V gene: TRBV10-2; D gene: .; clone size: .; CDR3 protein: CASSDHPTDTQYF; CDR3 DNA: TGCGCCAGCAGTGATCACCCCACAGATACGCAGTATTTT
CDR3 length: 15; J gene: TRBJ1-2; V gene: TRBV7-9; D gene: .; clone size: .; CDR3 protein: CASSPRSGVGYGYTF; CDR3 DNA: TGTGCCAGCAGCCCCCGTTCGGGGGTCGGGTATGGCTACACCTTC
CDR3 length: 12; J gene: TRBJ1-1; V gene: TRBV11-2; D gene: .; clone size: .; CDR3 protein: CASSFGDTEAFF; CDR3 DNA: TGTGCCAGCAGCTTCGGAGACACTGAAGCTTTCTTT
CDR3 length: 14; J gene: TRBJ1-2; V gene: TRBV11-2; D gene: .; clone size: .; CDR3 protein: CASRSDSIIGGYTF; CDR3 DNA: TGTGCCAGCAGATCTGACAGCATTATAGGGGGCTACACCTTC
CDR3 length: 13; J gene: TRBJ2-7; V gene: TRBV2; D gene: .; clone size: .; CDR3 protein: CASSPRSSYEQYF; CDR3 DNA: TGTGCCAGCAGTCCAAGGAGCTCCTACGAGCAGTACTTC
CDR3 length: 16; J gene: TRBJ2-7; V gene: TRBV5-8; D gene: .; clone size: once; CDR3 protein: CASSFILGRSSYEQYF; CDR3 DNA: TGTGCCAGCAGCTTTATTTTGGGGAGGAGCTCCTACGAGCAGTACTTC
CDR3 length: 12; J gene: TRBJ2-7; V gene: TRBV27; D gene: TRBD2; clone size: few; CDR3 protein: CASRRGLYEQYF; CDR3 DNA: TGTGCCTCCCGTCGGGGACTATACGAGCAGTACTTC
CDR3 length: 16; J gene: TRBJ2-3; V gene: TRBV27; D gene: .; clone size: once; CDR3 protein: CASRPQGGGPADTQYF; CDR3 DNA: TGTGCCAGCAGACCCCAGGGTGGCGGTCCCGCAGATACGCAGTATTTT
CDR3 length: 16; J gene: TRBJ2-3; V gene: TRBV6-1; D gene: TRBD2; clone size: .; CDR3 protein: CASSEWASGSTDTQYF; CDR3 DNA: TGTGCCAGCAGTGAATGGGCTAGCGGGAGCACAGATACGCAGTATTTT
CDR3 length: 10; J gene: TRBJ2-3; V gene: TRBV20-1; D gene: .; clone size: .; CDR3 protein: CRVMGDTQYF; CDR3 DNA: TGCAGGGTCATGGGGGATACGCAGTATTTT
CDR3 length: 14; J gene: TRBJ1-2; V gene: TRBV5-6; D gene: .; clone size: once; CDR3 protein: CASSPGGGNYGYTF; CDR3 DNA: TGTGCCAGCAGCCCGGGGGGGGGCAACTATGGCTACACCTTC
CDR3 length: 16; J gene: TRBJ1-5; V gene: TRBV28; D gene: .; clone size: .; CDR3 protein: CASSPGRPYSNQPQHF; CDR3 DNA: TGTGCCAGCAGTCCCGGCCGACCTTATAGCAATCAGCCCCAGCATTTT
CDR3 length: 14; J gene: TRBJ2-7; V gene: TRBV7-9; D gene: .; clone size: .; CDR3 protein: CASSLGSGGREQYF; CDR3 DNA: TGTGCCAGCAGCTTAGGCTCCGGGGGCCGCGAGCAGTACTTC
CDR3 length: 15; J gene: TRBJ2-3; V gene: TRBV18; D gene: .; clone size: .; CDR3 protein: CASSPPIWGTDTQYF; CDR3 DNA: TGTGCCAGCTCACCACCGATTTGGGGCACAGATACGCAGTATTTT
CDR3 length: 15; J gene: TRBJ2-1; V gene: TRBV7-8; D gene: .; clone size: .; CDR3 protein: CASSSVVSDYNEQFF; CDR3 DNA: TGTGCCAGCAGCTCCGTAGTGTCGGACTACAATGAGCAGTTCTTC
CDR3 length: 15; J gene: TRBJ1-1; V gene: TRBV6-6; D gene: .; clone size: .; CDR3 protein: CASSYLVRMNTEAFF; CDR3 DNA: TGTGCCAGCAGTTACTTGGTACGAATGAACACTGAAGCTTTCTTT
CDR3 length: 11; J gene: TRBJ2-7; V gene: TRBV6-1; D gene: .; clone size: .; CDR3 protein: CAARSSYEQYF; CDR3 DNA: TGTGCTGCCAGGAGCTCCTACGAGCAGTACTTC
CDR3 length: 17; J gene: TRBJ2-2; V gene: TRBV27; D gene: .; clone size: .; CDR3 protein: CASSFRDSQSNTGELFF; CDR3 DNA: TGTGCCAGCAGTTTCCGGGACTCCCAATCGAACACCGGGGAGCTGTTTTTT
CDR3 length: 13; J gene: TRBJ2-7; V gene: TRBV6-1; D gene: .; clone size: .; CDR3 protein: CASRLSVSYEQYF; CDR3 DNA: TGTGCCAGCCGACTTTCCGTTTCCTACGAGCAGTACTTC
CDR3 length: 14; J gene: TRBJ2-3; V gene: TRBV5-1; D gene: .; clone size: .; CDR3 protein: CASSFFRTKGTQYF; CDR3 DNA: TGCGCCAGCAGCTTCTTCCGGACTAAAGGGACGCAGTATTTT
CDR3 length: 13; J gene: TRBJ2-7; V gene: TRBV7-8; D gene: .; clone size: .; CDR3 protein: CASSLSDSYEQYF; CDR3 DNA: TGTGCCAGCAGCTTAAGTGATTCCTACGAGCAGTACTTC
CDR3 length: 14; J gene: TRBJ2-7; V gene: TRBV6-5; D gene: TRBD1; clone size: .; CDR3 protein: CASTRDRGSYEQYF; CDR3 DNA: TGTGCCAGCACCAGGGACAGGGGGTCCTACGAGCAGTACTTC
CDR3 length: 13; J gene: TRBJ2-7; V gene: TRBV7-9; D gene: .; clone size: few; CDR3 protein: CASSAPSSYEQYF; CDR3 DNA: TGTGCCAGCAGTGCCCCGAGCTCCTACGAGCAGTACTTC
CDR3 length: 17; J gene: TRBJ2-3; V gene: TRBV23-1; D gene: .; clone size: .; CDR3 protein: CASSQRQGIRDTDTQYF; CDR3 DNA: TGCGCCAGCAGTCAACGCCAGGGGATTCGGGACACAGATACGCAGTATTTT
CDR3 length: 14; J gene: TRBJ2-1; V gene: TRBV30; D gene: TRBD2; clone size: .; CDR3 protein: CAWRTSGSDNEQFF; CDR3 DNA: TGTGCCTGGAGAACTAGCGGGAGTGACAATGAGCAGTTCTTC
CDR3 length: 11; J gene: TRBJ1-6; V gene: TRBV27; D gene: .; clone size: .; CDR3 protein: CAVGGGSPLHF; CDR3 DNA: TGTGCAGTGGGTGGGGGTTCACCCCTCCACTTT
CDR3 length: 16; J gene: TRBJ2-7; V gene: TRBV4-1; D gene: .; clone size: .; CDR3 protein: CASSQEVPGISYEQYF; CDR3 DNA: TGCGCCAGCAGCCAAGAAGTCCCAGGCATCTCCTACGAGCAGTACTTC
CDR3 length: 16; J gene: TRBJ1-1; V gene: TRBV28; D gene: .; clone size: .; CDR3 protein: CASIHPPIGGGTEAFF; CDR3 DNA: TGTGCCAGCATCCACCCACCGATAGGGGGAGGGACTGAAGCTTTCTTT
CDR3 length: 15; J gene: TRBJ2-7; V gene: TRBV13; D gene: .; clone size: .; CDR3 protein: CASSLEVGGNNEQYF; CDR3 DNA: TGTGCCAGCAGCTTAGAAGTGGGAGGTAATAACGAGCAGTACTTC
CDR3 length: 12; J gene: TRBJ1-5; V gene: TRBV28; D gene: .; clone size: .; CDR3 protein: CASSSGLEPQHF; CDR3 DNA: TGTGCCAGCAGTTCCGGTTTGGAGCCCCAGCATTTT